This TCR beta chain was sequenced in a study of identical twins. Trimming pared 5 bases from V and 6 bases from J, leaving 15 bases between. The CDR3 runs 14 residues. TCRdb recomputed calls from the 5' RACE reads with MiXCR, one row per CDR3 protein. The sample has 550,000 to 700,000 distinct CDR3 sequences, approximately 9.6% seen once. In its sample, this clonotype was seen a few times. Its specificity is not known. Overall study results and limits: These conclusions were based on statistical analysis (cross-sectional, not following the same donors). Weaker excess sharing between twins was seen in beta out-of-frame sequences.

Donors uniformly comprised healthy Caucasians. These sequences were also reported in another study, on yellow fever vaccine responses in identical twins.

The chain combines TRBV12-3 or TRBV12-4 with TRBJ2-3, with no clear D. Sample: PBMCs. This TCR was recovered from a young woman in good health. The CDR3 DNA is TGTGCCAGCAGTCCTTTAGCTAGGGTCGATACGCAGTATTTT. Protein: CASSPLARVDTQYF.